This T cell receptor beta chain was identified in a study of shared clonotypes between healthy human individuals. Study information: Per donor, three plates held CD4 naive cells, three held CD4 memory, two held CD8 naive and one held CD8 memory. Study-wide points: In contrast to clonotypes shared by all four donors, non-shared clonotypes had lower generation probabilities. Read depth was anticipated to influence clonotype sharing among donors.

Germline assignment: CDR1 MNHEY and CDR2 SVGAGI. V lost 0 bases and J lost 1, with 10 bases in between. This CDR3 spans 15 amino acids. A deep-level run was used for the assay. The table came from immunoSEQ multiplex PCR; TCRdb's copy has only in-frame clones and leaves some out. The sample yields roughly 2.4 million clones, around 95% seen once. To note about this clone: Antigen specificity is unknown.

The chain combines TRBV6-5 with TRBJ2-7; TRBD1 is a possible D gene (6 bases). Sequences were obtained from naive CD4+ T cells sorted from blood. Subset of the sample: CD45RA+ positively selected. This receptor was identified in a man younger than 30 in good health. The CDR3 reads CASSYSDRLSYEQYF. The CDR3 DNA sequence: TGTGCCAGCAGTTACTCTGACAGGTTGTCCTACGAGCAGTACTTC.